These T cell receptor beta chains were read from a single sample in a study of CD8 T cell repertoires and HIV-1 epitope variants. No cognate antigen is known for these TCRs. Measured with immunoSEQ multiplex PCR; TCRdb has only the in-frame clones, and not every one. The sample consists of 4,000 to 6,500 clones, more than 65% of them appearing once. The material sequenced was cultured CD8+ T cells derived from PBMCs. The source is a male donor with HIV. The CDR3 runs from the conserved cysteine through the conserved F or W. The D gene is left open where the match is weak. Size tells how often a clone was seen (once, few, many) or the class of an expanded clone, and some rows leave it out.

d_gene	abundance	j_gene	v_gene	CDR3aa	CDR3nt
-	few	TRBJ1-2	TRBV6-5	CASSYSGGNYGYTF	TGTGCCAGCAGTTACTCAGGGGGGAACTATGGCTACACCTTC
-	once	TRBJ2-5	TRBV7-8	CASSLGGQETQYF	TGTGCCAGCAGCCTGGGGGGCCAAGAGACCCAGTACTTC
TRBD1	-	TRBJ2-1	TRBV29-1	CSVDLGQNSYNEQFF	TGCAGCGTTGACCTGGGACAGAACTCCTACAATGAGCAGTTCTTC
-	-	TRBJ1-1	TRBV27	CASSFGRANTEAFF	TGTGCCAGCAGTTTCGGCAGGGCTAACACTGAAGCTTTCTTT
TRBD1	few	TRBJ2-7	TRBV6-5	CASSITFGTAYEQYF	TGTGCCAGCAGCATTACATTCGGGACAGCCTACGAGCAGTACTTC
-	few	TRBJ2-7	TRBV4-2	CASSQDLGNEQYF	TGTGCCAGCAGCCAAGATCTGGGGAACGAGCAGTACTTC
TRBD2	-	TRBJ2-7	TRBV28	CASSFWASGGDEQYF	TGTGCCAGCAGTTTCTGGGCTAGCGGGGGTGACGAGCAGTACTTC
TRBD2	-	TRBJ2-5	TRBV10-3	CAISEGRGSQETQYF	TGTGCCATCAGTGAGGGGCGGGGGTCCCAAGAGACCCAGTACTTC
-	-	TRBJ2-7	TRBV5-6	CASSLGQYLREQYF	TGTGCCAGCAGCTTGGGACAGTACCTTCGTGAGCAGTACTTC
-	-	TRBJ2-7	TRBV6-5	CASSYSWEGEQYF	TGTGCCAGCAGTTACTCGTGGGAAGGCGAGCAGTACTTC
-	-	TRBJ2-7	TRBV19	CASPWGEHRDPYEQYF	TGTGCCAGCCCCTGGGGGGAACACAGGGATCCCTACGAGCAGTACTTC
TRBD1	-	TRBJ2-3	TRBV27	CASSFILAGGPDTQYF	TGTGCCAGCAGTTTTATTTTGGCAGGGGGTCCCGATACGCAGTATTTT
TRBD1	-	TRBJ1-5	TRBV5-5	CASSLGQGRYQPQHF	TGTGCCAGCAGCTTGGGACAGGGGAGATATCAGCCCCAGCATTTT